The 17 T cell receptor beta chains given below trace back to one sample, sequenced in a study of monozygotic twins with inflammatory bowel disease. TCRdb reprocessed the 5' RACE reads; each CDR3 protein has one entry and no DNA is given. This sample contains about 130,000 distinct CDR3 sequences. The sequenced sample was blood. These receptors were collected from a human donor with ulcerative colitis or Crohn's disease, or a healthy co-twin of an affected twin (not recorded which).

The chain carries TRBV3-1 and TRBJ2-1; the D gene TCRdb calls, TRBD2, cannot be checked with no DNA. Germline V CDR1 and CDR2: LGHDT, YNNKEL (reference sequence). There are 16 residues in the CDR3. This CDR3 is CASSLRLAASYNEQFF.

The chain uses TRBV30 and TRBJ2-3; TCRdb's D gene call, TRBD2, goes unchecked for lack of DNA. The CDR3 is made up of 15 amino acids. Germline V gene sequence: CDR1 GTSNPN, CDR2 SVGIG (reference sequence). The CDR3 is CAWTILASGADTQYF.

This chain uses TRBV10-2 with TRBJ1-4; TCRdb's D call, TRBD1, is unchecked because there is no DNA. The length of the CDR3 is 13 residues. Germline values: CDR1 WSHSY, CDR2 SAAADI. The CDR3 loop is CASSDRVGEKLFF.

The CDR3 sequence is CASSSPTGRGANVLTF. The gene calls are TRBV7-9 and TRBJ2-6; the TCRdb call, TRBD1, lacks DNA for checking. The CDR3 has 16 amino acids. The germline V gene encodes CDR1 SEHNR and CDR2 FQNEAQ (reference sequence). Variable domain in full (rest from reference TRBV7-9 and TRBJ2-6): DTGVSQNPRHKITKRGQNVTFRCDPISEHNRLYWYRQTLGQGPEFLTYFQNEAQLEKSRLLSDRFSAERPKGSFSTLEIQRTEQGDSAMYLCASSSPTGRGANVLTFGAGSRLTVL.

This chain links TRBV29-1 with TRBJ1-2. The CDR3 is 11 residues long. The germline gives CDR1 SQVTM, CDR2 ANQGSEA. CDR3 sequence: CSVEPVYGYTF.

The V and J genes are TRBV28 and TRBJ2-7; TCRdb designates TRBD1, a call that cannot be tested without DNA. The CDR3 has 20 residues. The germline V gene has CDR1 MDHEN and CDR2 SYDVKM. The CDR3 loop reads CASSLFGGRGPALSSYEQYF.

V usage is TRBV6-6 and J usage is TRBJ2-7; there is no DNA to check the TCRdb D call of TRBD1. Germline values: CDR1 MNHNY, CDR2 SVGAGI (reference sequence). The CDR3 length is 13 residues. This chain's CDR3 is CASSKTASYEQYF.

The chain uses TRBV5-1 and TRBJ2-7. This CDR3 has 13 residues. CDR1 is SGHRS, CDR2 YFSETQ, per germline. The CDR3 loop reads CASSLDTLLEQYF.

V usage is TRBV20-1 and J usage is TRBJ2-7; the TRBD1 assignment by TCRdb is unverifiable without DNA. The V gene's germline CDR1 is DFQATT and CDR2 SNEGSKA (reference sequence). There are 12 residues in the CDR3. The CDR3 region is CSAPRTVYEQYF.

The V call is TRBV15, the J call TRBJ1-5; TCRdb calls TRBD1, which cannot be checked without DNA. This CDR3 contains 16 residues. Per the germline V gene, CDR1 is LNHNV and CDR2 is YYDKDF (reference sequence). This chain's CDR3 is CATSRDRGYSNQPQHF.

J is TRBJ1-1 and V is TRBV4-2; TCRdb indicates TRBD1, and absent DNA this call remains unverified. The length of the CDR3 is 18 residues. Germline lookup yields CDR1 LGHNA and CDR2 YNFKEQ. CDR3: CASTLKIYRDRGGTEAFF.

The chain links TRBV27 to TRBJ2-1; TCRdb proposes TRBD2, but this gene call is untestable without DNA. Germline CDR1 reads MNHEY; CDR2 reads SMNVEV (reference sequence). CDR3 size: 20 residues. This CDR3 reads CASSLSQREVFGWAYNEQFF.

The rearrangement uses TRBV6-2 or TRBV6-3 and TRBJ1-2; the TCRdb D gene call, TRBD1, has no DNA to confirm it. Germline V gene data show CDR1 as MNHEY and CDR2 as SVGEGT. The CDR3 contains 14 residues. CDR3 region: CASGDRGINYGYTF.

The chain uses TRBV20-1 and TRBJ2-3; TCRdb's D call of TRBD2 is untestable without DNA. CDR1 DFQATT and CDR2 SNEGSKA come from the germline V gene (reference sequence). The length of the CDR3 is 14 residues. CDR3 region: CSAPLTGLDDTQYF.

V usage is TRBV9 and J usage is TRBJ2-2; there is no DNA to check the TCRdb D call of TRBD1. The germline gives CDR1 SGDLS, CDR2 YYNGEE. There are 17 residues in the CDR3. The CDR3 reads CASSVGAAMGNTGELFF. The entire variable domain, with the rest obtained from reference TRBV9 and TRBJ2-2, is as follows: DSGVTQTPKHLITATGQRVTLRCSPRSGDLSVYWYQQSLDQGLQFLIQYYNGEERAKGNILERFSAQQFPDLHSELNLSSLELGDSALYFCASSVGAAMGNTGELFFGEGSRLTVL.

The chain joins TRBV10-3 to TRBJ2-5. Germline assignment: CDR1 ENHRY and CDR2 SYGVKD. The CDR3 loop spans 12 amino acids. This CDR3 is CATGRDQETQYF.

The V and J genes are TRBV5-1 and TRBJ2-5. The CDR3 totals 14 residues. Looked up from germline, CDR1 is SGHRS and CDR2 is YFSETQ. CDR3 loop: CASSLAPTKETQYF.